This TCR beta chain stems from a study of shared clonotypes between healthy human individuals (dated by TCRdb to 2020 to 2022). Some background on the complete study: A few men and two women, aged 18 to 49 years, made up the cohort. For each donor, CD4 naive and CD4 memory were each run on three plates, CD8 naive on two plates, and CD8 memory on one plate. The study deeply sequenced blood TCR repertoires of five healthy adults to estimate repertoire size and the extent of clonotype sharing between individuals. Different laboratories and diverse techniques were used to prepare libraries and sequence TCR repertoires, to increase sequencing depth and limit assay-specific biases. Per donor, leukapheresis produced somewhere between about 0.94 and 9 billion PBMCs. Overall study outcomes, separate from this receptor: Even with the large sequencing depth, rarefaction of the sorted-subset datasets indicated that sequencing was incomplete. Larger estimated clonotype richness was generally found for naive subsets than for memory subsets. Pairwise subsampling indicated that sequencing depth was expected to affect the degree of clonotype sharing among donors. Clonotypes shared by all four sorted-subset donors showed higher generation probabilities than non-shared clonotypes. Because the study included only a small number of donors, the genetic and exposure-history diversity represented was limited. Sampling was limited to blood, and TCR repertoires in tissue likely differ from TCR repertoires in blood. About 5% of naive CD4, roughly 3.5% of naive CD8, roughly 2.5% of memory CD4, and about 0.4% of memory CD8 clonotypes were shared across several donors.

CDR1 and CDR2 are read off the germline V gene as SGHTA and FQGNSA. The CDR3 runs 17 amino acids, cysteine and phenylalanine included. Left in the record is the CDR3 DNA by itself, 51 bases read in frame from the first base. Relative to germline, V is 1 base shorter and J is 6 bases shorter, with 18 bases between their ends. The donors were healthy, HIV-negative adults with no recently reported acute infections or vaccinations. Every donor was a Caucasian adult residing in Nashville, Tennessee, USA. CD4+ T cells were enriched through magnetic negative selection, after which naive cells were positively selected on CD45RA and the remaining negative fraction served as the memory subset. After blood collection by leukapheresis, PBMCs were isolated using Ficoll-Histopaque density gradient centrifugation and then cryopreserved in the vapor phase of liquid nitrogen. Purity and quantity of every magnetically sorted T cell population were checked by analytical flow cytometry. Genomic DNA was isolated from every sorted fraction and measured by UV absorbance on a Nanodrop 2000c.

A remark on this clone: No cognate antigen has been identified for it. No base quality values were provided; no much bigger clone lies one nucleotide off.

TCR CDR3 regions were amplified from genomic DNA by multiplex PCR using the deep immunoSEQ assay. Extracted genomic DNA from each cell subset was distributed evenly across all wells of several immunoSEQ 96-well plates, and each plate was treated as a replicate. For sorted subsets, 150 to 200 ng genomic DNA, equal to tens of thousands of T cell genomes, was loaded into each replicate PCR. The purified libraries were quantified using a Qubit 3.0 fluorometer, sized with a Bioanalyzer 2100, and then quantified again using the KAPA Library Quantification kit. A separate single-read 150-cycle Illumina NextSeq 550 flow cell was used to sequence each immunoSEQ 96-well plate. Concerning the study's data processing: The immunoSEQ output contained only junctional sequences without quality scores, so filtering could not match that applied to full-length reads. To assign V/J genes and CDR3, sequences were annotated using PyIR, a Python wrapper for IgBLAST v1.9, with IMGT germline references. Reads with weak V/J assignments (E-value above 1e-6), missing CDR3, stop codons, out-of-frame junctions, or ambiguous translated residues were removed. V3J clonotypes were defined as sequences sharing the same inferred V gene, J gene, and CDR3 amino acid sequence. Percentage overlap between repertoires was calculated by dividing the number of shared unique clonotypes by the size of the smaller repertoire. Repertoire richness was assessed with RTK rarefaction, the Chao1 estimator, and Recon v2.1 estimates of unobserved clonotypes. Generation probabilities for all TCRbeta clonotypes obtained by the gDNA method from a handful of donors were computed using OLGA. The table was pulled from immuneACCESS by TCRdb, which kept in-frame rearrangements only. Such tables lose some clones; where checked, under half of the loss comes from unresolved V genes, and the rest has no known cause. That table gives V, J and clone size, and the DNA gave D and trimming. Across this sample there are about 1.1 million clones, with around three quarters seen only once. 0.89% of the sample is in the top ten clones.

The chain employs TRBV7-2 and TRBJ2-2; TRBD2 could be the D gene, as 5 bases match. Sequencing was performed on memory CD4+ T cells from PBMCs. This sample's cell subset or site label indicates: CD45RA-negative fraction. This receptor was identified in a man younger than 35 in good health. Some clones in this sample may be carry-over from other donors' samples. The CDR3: CASSLGLLPEGAGELFF. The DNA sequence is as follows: TGTGCCAGCAGCTTAGGTCTGCTTCCCGAGGGCGCCGGGGAGCTGTTTTTT.